Each of the 23 T cell receptor beta chains below was sequenced from the same sample in a study of blood T cells in healthy people across ages. A second PCR, run for about 7 to 11 cycles, used a sample-barcoded 5' primer plus a J-beta primer mix. TCRdb re-called the 5' RACE reads with MiXCR, one entry per CDR3 protein. The data show fewer than 900,000 distinct CDR3 sequences, roughly 40% seen once. Sequenced input: blood. The receptors here all came from a man between 18 and 35 years old in good health.

The gene calls are TRBV10-3 and TRBJ2-3; D remains unclear. V was trimmed by 6 bases and J by 2 bases, leaving 6 bases between them. This CDR3 contains 12 residues. Per the germline V gene, CDR1 is ENHRY and CDR2 is SYGVKD. DNA of the CDR3: TGTGCCATCAGCGGGCCCACAGATACGCAGTATTTT. This codes for CAISGPTDTQYF.

This clonotype has just a few counts. This sequence joins TRBV12-3 or TRBV12-4 and TRBJ2-3, with 9 positions matching TRBD2. The CDR3 extends over 20 amino acids. The V gene end was trimmed by 4 bases and the J gene end by 2 bases; junction bases not matched to a gene: 19. For the CDR3, the DNA is TGTGCCAGCAGTTGGGTCGGCGGGGGGGGACTATTCCCATCCACAGATACGCAGTATTTT. Its protein is CASSWVGGGGLFPSTDTQYF.

In this sample, this clonotype turned up a few times. The rearrangement joins TRBV5-1 to TRBJ2-1, with unresolved D. CDR1 and CDR2 from the germline V gene are SGHRS and YFSETQ. CDR3 length equals 14 residues. V lost 4 bases to trimming and J lost 8 bases, with 16 bases between them. The DNA of the CDR3 is TGCGCCAGCAGCCTGCCCCAAGGGCGCGATGAGCAGTTCTTC. This translates into CASSLPQGRDEQFF. Complete variable domain (other parts from reference TRBV5-1 and TRBJ2-1): KAGVTQTPRYLIKTRGQQVTLSCSPISGHRSVSWYQQTPGQGLQFLFEYFSETQRNKGNFPGRFSGRQFSNSRSEMNVSTLELGDSALYLCASSLPQGRDEQFFGPGTRLTVL.

The chain joins TRBV12-3 or TRBV12-4 to TRBJ2-3; 7 bases are shared with TRBD1. There are 15 residues in the CDR3. After removal of 6 bases from V and 1 base from J, the junction contained 7 bases not matched to a gene. CDR3 sequence: CASRPDRTRTDTQYF. The CDR3 nucleotides are TGTGCCAGCAGGCCGGACAGGACCCGCACAGATACGCAGTATTTT.

The V call is TRBV7-3, the J call TRBJ2-1; D unresolved. The CDR3 consists of 12 residues. Germline assignment: CDR1 SGHTA and CDR2 FQGTGA. V was pared by 4 bases and J by 5 bases, with 6 bases between. CDR3 loop: CASSSEDNEQFF. The CDR3 region has the DNA TGTGCCAGCAGCTCCGAAGACAATGAGCAGTTCTTC.

With respect to this clonotype: This may be a read error, as it is one base from a much larger clone. The chain has TRBV27 and TRBJ2-4; D not resolved. V was pared by 2 bases and J by 13 bases, with 15 bases between. Germline V gene data show CDR1 as MNHEY and CDR2 as SMNVEV (reference sequence). The CDR3 is made up of 13 amino acids. DNA for the CDR3: TGTGCCAGCAGTTTAGGTCGCTACAATGAGCAGTACTTC. It specifies CASSLGRYNEQYF.

This rearrangement joins TRBV5-4 to TRBJ2-1; no definite D call. Germline V gene data show CDR1 as SGHNT and CDR2 as YYREEE (reference sequence). CDR3 length: 14 residues. Trimming cost V 0 bases and J 9 bases, with 13 bases left between them. CDR3 sequence (DNA): TGTGCCAGCAGCTTGGAGGTTAGGGAAACTGAGCAGTTCTTC. This gives the protein CASSLEVRETEQFF.

Ten or more counts support this clonotype. The V call is TRBV12-3 or TRBV12-4, the J call TRBJ1-2, with no clear D. Trimming removed 3 bases from V and 0 bases from J, with 11 bases in between. CDR3 size: 15 residues. In DNA, the CDR3 is TGTGCCAGCAGTTTGGTGACCAACTCTAACTATGGCTACACCTTC. It codes for CASSLVTNSNYGYTF.

For this clonotype: Germline is not matched at one junction end, which may reflect a read error. The chain uses TRBV10-3 and TRBJ2-3; D not resolved. The germline gives CDR1 ENHRY, CDR2 SYGVKD. The CDR3 consists of 12 residues. The CDR3 loop reads CTISELTDTQYF. The CDR3 bases are TGTACCATCAGTGAACTCACAGATACGCAGTATTTT.

This clonotype showed up just a few times. This may arise from a read error, as a much more abundant clone is one base away. V and J are TRBV6-5 and TRBJ2-1; D may correspond to TRBD1 or TRBD2 (5 bases each). V was trimmed by 2 bases and J by 4 bases, leaving 12 bases between them. CDR3 size: 15 residues. The germline gives CDR1 MNHEY, CDR2 SVGAGI. The CDR3 protein is CASSYAPGPYNEQFF. For the CDR3, the DNA is TGTGCCAGCAGTTACGCTCCGGGACCATACAATGAGCAGTTCTTC.

This chain joins TRBV4-3 and TRBJ1-1; 8 nucleotides line up with TRBD1. The CDR3 has 15 amino acids. Germline CDR1 and CDR2: LGHNA and YSLEER. The V gene end was trimmed by 3 bases and the J gene end by 3 bases; junction bases not matched to a gene: 6. The CDR3 region is CASSQADRVDTEAFF. The CDR3 region has the DNA TGCGCCAGCAGCCAGGCGGACAGGGTCGACACTGAAGCTTTCTTT.

The chain employs TRBV12-3 or TRBV12-4 and TRBJ1-2; 9 bases map to TRBD1. The length of the CDR3 is 20 residues. The V gene end was trimmed by 6 bases and the J gene end by 2 bases; junction bases not matched to a gene: 22. The CDR3 nucleotides are TGTGCCAGCAGCGGACAGGGGAGGTTGGTAGGGGATAAAAGCAACTATGGCTACACCTTC. This sequence encodes CASSGQGRLVGDKSNYGYTF.

Notes on this clonotype: Given a much more abundant clone one base away, this may be a read error. The chain employs TRBV4-3 and TRBJ1-4; the match to TRBD1 covers 8 bases. V dropped 0 bases and J dropped 10; count of bases not matched to a gene: 19. Looked up from germline, CDR1 is LGHNA and CDR2 is YSLEER. The CDR3 is 19 amino acids. The CDR3, as DNA: TGCGCCAGCAGCCAAGATTCGGGGTGGGAGCGGACAGGGTCCGGAAAACTGTTTTTT. It translates to CASSQDSGWERTGSGKLFF.

This clonotype appeared many times. The gene calls are TRBV5-1 and TRBJ2-1; D is perhaps TRBD1 (5 bases). CDR3 length: 18 amino acids. Germline assignment: CDR1 SGHRS and CDR2 YFSETQ. V was shortened by 0 bases and J by 0 bases, with 16 bases between the two germline ends. CDR3 amino acids: CASSLAPGQKFSYNEQFF. The DNA for the CDR3 is TGCGCCAGCAGCTTGGCCCCAGGGCAGAAATTCTCCTACAATGAGCAGTTCTTC.

The chain has TRBV6-6 and TRBJ2-2, with 14 bases aligning to TRBD2. This CDR3 region has 15 residues. Germline trimming cut 5 bases from V and 6 bases from J; bases unmatched to any gene: 2. Germline V lookup: CDR1 MNHNY, CDR2 SVGAGI (reference sequence). DNA of the CDR3: TGTGCCAGCAGTCGACTAGCGGGGGGGCCCGGGGAGCTGTTTTTT. It codes for CASSRLAGGPGELFF.

This clonotype was detected only a few times. The rearrangement uses TRBV20-1 and TRBJ1-5; TRBD1 aligns across 8 bases. CDR1 is DFQATT, CDR2 SNEGSKA, per germline (reference sequence). Unmatched junction bases numbered 5, after V lost 1 base and J lost 0 bases. The CDR3 has 16 residues. CDR3 coding DNA: TGCAGTGCTAGAGCCTCGACAGGGGATAGCAATCAGCCCCAGCATTTT. Protein product: CSARASTGDSNQPQHF.

The chain uses TRBV7-9 and TRBJ2-1; no clear D. The CDR3 has 15 residues. The germline gives CDR1 SEHNR, CDR2 FQNEAQ (reference sequence). V lost 3 bases and J lost 7, with 16 bases in between. In nucleotides, the CDR3 is TGTGCCAGCAGCTTGTACTTAGGAGTTTTGAATGAGCAGTTCTTC. This codes for CASSLYLGVLNEQFF.

The V and J genes are TRBV7-2 and TRBJ2-2, with 13 nucleotides matching TRBD2. V shed 5 bases and J 8 bases; nucleotides not matched to a gene: 8. This CDR3 has 16 amino acids. Germline CDR1 SGHTA, CDR2 FQGNSA. The CDR3 reads CASSAGLAGFQGELFF. CDR3 DNA sequence: TGTGCCAGCAGCGCGGGACTAGCGGGGTTCCAGGGGGAGCTGTTTTTT. Together with reference TRBV7-2 and TRBJ2-2, the CDR3 gives the full variable domain: GAGVSQSPSNKVTEKGKDVELRCDPISGHTALYWYRQSLGQGLEFLIYFQGNSAPDKSGLPSDRFSAERTGGSVSTLTIQRTQQEDSAVYLCASSAGLAGFQGELFFGEGSRLTVL.

This clonotype was observed a few times. A much larger clone lies a single base off, so this may be a read error. The V and J genes are TRBV2 and TRBJ1-5, with D hard to call. The CDR3 runs 14 residues. Germline V gene sequence: CDR1 SNHLY, CDR2 FYNNEI. The ends were cut back, 3 bases at V and 0 bases at J, with 6 bases in the middle. The DNA of the CDR3 is TGTGCCAGCAGTGATGCGTATAGCAATCAGCCCCAGCATTTT. It specifies CASSDAYSNQPQHF.

The V and J genes are TRBV20-1 and TRBJ1-2; 7 bases line up with TRBD1. Germline V gene sequence: CDR1 DFQATT, CDR2 SNEGSKA (reference sequence). Trimming took 6 bases from V and 5 from J; bases not matched to a gene: 6. The CDR3 sequence is 12 residues long. The CDR3 nucleotides are TGCAGTGCCGCCCCAGGGGGATATGGCTACACCTTC. This gives the protein CSAAPGGYGYTF.

This clonotype came up a few times. The CDR3 region is CASSLLDMQTQYF. The CDR3 DNA reads TGTGCCAGCAGCTTACTGGATATGCAGACCCAGTACTTC. The chain joins TRBV5-5 to TRBJ2-5; D is ambiguous. The CDR3 has 13 amino acids. In germline, CDR1 is SGHKS, CDR2 YYEKEE (reference sequence). Trimming shortened V by 2 bases and J by 6 bases, and 11 bases separated the two germline ends.

This chain joins TRBV12-3 or TRBV12-4 and TRBJ1-1; 7 bases are shared with TRBD1. V lost 2 bases and J lost 5; bases outside the gene matches: 8. There are 15 residues in the CDR3. The CDR3 loop is CASSLSYRGRTEAFF. CDR3 DNA: TGTGCCAGCAGTTTATCCTACAGGGGAAGGACTGAAGCTTTCTTT.

About this clonotype itself: Relative to the germline gene, one junction end is altered; a read error may explain this. V usage is TRBV3-1 and J usage is TRBJ2-7; tentative D call: TRBD2 (6 bases). The tail of the sequence fits TRBJ2-4 better, so the J call may be wrong. The CDR3 loop spans 16 amino acids. From germline, CDR1 is LGHDT and CDR2 YNNKEL (reference sequence). CDR3 in amino acids: CAGSPPRGPFENIQYF. Written as DNA, the CDR3 is TGTGCCGGCAGCCCACCGCGGGGCCCTTTCGAAAACATTCAGTACTTC.